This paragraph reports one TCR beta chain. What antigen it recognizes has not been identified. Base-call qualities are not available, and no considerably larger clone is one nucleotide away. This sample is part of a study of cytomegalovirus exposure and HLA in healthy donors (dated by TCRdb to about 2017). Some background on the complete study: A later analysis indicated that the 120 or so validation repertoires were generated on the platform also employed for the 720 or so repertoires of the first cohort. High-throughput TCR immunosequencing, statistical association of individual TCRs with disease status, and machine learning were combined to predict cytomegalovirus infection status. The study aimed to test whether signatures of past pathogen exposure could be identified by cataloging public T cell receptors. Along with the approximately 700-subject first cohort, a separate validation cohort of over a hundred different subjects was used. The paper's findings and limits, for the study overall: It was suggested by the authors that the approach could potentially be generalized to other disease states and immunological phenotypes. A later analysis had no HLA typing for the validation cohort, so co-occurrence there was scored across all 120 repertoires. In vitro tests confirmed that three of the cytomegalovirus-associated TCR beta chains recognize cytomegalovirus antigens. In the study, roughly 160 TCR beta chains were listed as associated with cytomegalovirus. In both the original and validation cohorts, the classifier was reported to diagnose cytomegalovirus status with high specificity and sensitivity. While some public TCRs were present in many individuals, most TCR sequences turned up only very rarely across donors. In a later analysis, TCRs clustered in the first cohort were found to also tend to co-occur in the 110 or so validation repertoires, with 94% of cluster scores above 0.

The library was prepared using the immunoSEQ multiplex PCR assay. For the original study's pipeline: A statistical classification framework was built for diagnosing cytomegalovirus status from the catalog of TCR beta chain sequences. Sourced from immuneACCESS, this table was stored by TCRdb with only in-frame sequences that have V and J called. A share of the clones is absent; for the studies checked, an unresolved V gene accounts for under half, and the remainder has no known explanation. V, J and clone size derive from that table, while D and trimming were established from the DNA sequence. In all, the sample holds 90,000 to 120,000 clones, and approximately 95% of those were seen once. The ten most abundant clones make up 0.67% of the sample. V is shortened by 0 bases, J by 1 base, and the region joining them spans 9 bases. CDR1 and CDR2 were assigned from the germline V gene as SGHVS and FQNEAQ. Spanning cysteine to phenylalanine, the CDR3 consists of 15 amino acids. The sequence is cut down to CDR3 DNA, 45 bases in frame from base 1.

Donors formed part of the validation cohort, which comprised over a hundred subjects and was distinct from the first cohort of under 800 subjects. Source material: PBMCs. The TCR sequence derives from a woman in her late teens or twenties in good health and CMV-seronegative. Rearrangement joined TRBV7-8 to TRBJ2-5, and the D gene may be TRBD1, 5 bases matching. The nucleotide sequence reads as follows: TGTGCCAGCAGCTTAGCGTCAGGGCGCCAAGAGACCCAGTACTTC. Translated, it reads CASSLASGRQETQYF.